This T cell receptor beta chain appears in the sequencing data of a study of T-cell reconstitution after alpha-beta-depleted transplantation in children. Only one count was recorded for this clonotype. The authors prepared the TCRbeta library with unique molecular identifiers. TCRdb recomputed calls from the PCR reads with MiXCR, one row per CDR3 protein. Altogether about 540,000 distinct CDR3 sequences are present, 15% to 20% being singletons, with the ten largest covering around 3.3%. Sequenced here: PBMCs from the stem cell graft donor, sampled from the stem cell graft. This clonotype originated in a human donor who donated a stem cell graft to a child with acute lymphoblastic leukemia.

This CDR3 reads CASSSETGLWNEQYF. CDR3 nucleotide sequence: TGTGCCAGTAGTTCAGAGACAGGCCTCTGGAACGAGCAGTACTTC. The chain employs TRBV19 and TRBJ2-7, with a weak D call TRBD1 (6 bases). V was pared by 5 bases and J by 5 bases, with 19 bases between. Germline values: CDR1 LNHDA, CDR2 SQIVND (reference sequence). The CDR3 length is 15 residues.